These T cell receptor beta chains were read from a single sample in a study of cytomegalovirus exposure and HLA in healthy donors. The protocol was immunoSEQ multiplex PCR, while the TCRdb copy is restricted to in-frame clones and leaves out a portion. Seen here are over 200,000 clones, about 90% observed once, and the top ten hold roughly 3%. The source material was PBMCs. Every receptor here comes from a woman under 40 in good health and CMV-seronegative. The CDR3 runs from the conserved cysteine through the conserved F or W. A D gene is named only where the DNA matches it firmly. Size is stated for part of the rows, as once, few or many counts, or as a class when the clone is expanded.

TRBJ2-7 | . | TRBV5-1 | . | CASSLGSLYEQYF | TGCGCCAGCAGCTTGGGGTCCCTCTACGAGCAGTACTTC
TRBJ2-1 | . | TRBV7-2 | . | CASSFLREDEQFF | TGTGCCAGCAGCTTCCTACGCGAGGATGAGCAGTTCTTC
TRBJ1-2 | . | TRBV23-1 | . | CASSHKSGNREFNYGYTF | TGCGCCAGCAGTCATAAATCGGGGAACAGGGAATTTAACTATGGCTACACCTTC
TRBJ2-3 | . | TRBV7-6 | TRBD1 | CASSQGGLNTQYF | TGTGCCAGCAGCCAAGGGGGCCTCAATACGCAGTATTTT
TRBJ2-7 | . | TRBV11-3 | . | CASSLSGPYEQYF | TGTGCCAGCAGCTTATCGGGGCCCTACGAGCAGTACTTC
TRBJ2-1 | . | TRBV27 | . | CASSLYTGGEQFF | TGTGCCAGCAGTTTATATACTGGGGGTGAGCAGTTCTTC
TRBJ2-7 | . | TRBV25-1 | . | CASSPMGIRAYEQYF | TGTGCCAGCAGCCCGATGGGGATAAGGGCCTACGAGCAGTACTTC
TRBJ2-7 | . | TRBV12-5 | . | CASGLTTTTSSTYEQYF | TGTGCTAGTGGTCTCACTACTACAACATCATCCACCTACGAGCAGTACTTC
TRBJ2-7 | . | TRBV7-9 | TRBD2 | CASSSLAGSSYEQYF | TGTGCCAGCAGCTCCCTAGCGGGATCCTCCTACGAGCAGTACTTC
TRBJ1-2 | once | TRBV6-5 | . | CASKATGWSYGYTF | TGTGCCAGCAAGGCGACAGGATGGAGCTATGGCTACACCTTC
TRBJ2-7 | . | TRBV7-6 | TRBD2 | CASSLELAGATEQYF | TGTGCCAGCAGCTTAGAGCTGGCGGGAGCTACCGAGCAGTACTTC
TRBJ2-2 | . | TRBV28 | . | CASSLNRDSVGELFF | TGTGCCAGCAGTTTAAATCGAGACTCTGTCGGGGAGCTGTTTTTT
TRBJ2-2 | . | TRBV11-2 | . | CASRINPLASGELFF | TGTGCCAGCAGGATAAATCCGCTGGCCAGCGGGGAGCTGTTTTTT
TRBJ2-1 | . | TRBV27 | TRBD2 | CASSLASGSNEQFF | TGTGCCAGCAGTTTAGCTAGCGGGAGCAATGAGCAGTTCTTC
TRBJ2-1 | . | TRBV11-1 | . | CASSLEGYGHPSNEQFF | TGTGCCAGCAGCTTAGAAGGCTACGGACACCCAAGCAATGAGCAGTTCTTC
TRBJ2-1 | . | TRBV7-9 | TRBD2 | CASSLEGGPYNEQFF | TGTGCCAGCAGCTTAGAGGGAGGGCCCTACAATGAGCAGTTCTTC
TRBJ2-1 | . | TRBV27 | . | CASSLGVGVRNEQFF | TGTGCCAGCAGTTTGGGTGTGGGGGTTCGGAATGAGCAGTTCTTC
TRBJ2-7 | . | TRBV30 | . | CAGPGDPNEQYF | TGTGCCGGCCCAGGGGACCCCAACGAGCAGTACTTC
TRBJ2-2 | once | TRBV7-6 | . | CASTPGGELFF | TGTGCCAGCACTCCTGGCGGGGAGCTGTTTTTT
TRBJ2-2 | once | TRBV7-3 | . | CASSPPRGNTGELFF | TGTGCCAGCAGCCCGCCCCGGGGGAACACCGGGGAGCTGTTTTTT
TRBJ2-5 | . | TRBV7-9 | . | CASSLARGAGETQYF | TGTGCCAGCAGCTTAGCGCGGGGAGCGGGAGAGACCCAGTACTTC
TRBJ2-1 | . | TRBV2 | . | CASSNDQAYNEQFF | TGTGCCAGCAGTAACGACCAGGCCTACAATGAGCAGTTCTTC
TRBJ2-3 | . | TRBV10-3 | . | CAISGRDLTDTQYF | TGTGCCATCAGTGGAAGGGATTTAACAGATACGCAGTATTTT
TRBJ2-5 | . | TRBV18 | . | CASSGGETQYF | TGTGCCAGCTCAGGGGGAGAGACCCAGTACTTC
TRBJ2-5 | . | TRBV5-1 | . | CASSLESSETQYF | TGCGCCAGCAGCTTGGAATCCTCGGAGACCCAGTACTTC
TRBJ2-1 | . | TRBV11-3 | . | CASSLKGTYNEQFF | TGTGCCAGCAGCTTAAAGGGAACCTACAATGAGCAGTTCTTC
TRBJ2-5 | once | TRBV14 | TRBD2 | CASSPGLAGGLTQYF | TGTGCCAGCAGCCCCGGACTAGCGGGAGGCTTGACCCAGTACTTC
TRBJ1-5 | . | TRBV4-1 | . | CASSPGRISNQPQHF | TGCGCCAGCAGCCCCGGACGGATTAGCAATCAGCCCCAGCATTTT
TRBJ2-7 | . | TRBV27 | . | CASSFSRGSYEQYF | TGTGCCAGCAGTTTCTCCCGGGGCAGCTACGAGCAGTACTTC
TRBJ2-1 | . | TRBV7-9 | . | CASSKVAGYNEQFF | TGTGCCAGCAGCAAGGTGGCGGGGTACAATGAGCAGTTCTTC
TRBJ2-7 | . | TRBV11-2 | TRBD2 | CASSLDPGLAGVEQYF | TGTGCCAGCAGCTTAGACCCGGGACTAGCGGGAGTCGAGCAGTACTTC
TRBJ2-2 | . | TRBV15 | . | CATSRDPLAHGELFF | TGTGCCACCAGCAGAGATCCCCTAGCGCACGGGGAGCTGTTTTTT